This T cell receptor beta chain was retrieved from a study of shared clonotypes between healthy human individuals. Across the whole study: For every donor, three CD4 naive, three CD4 memory, two CD8 naive and one CD8 memory plates were used.

This CDR3 contains 16 residues. From germline, CDR1 is MNHEY and CDR2 SMNVEV (reference sequence). Germline trimming cut 6 bases from V and 4 bases from J; bases unmatched to any gene: 12. Method: immunoSEQ multiplex PCR; TCRdb's copy keeps in-frame clones and lacks some. The repertoire holds 2,500,000 or so clones, with roughly 92% as singletons. Recent vaccinations or acute infections were absent in the healthy HIV-negative adult donors. V and J are TRBV27 and TRBJ2-1; 7 nucleotides match TRBD1. The receptor comes from a man aged 18 to 35 in good health. Some clones in this sample may be carry-over from other donors' samples. Sequencing was performed on naive CD4+ T cells from PBMCs. The subset here: CD45RA+ positively selected. This CDR3 reads CASRLRAGGGYNEQFF. CDR3 in DNA: TGTGCCAGCAGGTTGAGAGCAGGGGGTGGTTACAATGAGCAGTTCTTC.